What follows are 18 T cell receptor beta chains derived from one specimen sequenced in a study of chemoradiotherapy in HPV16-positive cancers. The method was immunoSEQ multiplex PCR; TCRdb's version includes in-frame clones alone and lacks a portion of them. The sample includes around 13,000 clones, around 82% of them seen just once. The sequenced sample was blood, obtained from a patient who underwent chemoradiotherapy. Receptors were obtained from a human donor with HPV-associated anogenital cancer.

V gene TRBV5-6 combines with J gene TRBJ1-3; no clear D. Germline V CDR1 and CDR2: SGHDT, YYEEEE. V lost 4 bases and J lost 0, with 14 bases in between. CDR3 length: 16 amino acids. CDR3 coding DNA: TGTGCCAGCAGCGAACTACACTCCGACTCTGGAAACACCATATATTTT. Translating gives CASSELHSDSGNTIYF.

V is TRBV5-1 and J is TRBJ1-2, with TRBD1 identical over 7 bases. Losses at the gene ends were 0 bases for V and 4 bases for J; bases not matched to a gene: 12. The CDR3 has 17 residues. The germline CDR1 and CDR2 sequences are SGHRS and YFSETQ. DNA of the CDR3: TGCGCCAGCAGCTTGGCATTTTCTGGGACAGCTATCTATGGCTACACCTTC. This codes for CASSLAFSGTAIYGYTF. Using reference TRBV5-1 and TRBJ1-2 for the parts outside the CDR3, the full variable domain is KAGVTQTPRYLIKTRGQQVTLSCSPISGHRSVSWYQQTPGQGLQFLFEYFSETQRNKGNFPGRFSGRQFSNSRSEMNVSTLELGDSALYLCASSLAFSGTAIYGYTFGSGTRLTVV.

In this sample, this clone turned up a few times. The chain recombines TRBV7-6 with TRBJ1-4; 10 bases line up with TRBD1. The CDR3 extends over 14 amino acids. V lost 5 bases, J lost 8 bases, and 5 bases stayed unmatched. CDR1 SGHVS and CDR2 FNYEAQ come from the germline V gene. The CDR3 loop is CASSVDRGREKLFF. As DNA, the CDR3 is TGTGCCAGCAGCGTAGACAGGGGGCGAGAAAAACTGTTTTTT.

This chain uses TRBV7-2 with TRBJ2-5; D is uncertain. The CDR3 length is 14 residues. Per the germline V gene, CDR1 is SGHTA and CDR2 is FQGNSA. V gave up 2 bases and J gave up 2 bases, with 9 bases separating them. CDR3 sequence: CASSLTRWQETQYF. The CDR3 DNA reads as TGTGCCAGCAGCTTAACGCGGTGGCAAGAGACCCAGTACTTC.

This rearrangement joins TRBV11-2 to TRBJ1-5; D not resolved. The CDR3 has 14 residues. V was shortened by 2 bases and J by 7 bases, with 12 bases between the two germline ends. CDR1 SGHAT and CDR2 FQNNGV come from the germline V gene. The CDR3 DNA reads TGTGCCAGCAGCTTAACCCGCGGGGAGCAGCCCCAGCATTTT. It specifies CASSLTRGEQPQHF.

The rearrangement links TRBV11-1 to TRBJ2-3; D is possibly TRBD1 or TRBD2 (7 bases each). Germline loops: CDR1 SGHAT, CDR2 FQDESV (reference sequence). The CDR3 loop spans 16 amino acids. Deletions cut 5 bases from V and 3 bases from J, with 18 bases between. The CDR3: CASSPGGNRGTDTQYF. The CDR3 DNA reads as TGTGCCAGCAGCCCGGGAGGTAACAGGGGAACAGATACGCAGTATTTT.

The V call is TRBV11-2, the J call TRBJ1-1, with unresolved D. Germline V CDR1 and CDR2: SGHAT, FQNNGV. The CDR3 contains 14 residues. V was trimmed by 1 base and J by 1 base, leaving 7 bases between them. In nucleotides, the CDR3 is TGTGCCAGCAGCTTAGTAAAGGGGAACACTGAAGCTTTCTTT. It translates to CASSLVKGNTEAFF.

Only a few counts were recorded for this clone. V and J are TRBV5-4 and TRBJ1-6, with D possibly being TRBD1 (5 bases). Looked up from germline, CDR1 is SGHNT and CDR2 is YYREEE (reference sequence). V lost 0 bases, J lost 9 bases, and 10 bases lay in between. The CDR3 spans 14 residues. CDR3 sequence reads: CASSLDRGGSPLHF. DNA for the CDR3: TGTGCCAGCAGCTTGGATAGGGGCGGTTCACCCCTCCACTTT. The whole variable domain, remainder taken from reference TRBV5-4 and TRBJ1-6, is ETGVTQSPTHLIKTRGQQVTLRCSSQSGHNTVSWYQQALGQGPQFIFQYYREEENGRGNFPPRFSGLQFPNYSSELNVNALELDDSALYLCASSLDRGGSPLHFGNGTRLTVT.

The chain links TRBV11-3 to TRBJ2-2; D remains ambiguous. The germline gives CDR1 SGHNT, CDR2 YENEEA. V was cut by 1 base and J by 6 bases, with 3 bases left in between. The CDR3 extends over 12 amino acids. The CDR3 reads CASSLAAGELFF. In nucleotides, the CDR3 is TGTGCCAGCAGCTTAGCGGCCGGGGAGCTGTTTTTT.

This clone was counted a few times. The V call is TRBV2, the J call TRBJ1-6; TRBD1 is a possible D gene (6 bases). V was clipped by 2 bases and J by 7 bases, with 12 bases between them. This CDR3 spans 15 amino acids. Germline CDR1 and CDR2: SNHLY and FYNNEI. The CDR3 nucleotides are TGTGCCAGCAGTGAATCGGGGGGGCCGAATTCACCCCTCCACTTT. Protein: CASSESGGPNSPLHF.

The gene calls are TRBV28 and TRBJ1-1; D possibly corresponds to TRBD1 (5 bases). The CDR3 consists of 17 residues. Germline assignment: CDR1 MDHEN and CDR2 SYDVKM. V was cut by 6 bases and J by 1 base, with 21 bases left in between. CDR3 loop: CASSIIGQGIKNTEAFF. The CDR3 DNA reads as TGTGCCAGCAGCATAATCGGACAAGGGATAAAGAACACTGAAGCTTTCTTT.

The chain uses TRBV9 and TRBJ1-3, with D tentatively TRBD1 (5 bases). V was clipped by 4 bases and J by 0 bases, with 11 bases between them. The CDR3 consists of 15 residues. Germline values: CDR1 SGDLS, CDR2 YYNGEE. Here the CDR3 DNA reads TGTGCCAGCAGCACACCAGGGATCTCTGGAAACACCATATATTTT. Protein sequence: CASSTPGISGNTIYF.

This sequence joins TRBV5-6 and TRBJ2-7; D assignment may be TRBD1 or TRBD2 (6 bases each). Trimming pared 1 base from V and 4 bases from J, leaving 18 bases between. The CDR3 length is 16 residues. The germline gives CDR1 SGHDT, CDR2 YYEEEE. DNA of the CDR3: TGTGCCAGCAGCTTGTGGTTTTGGGGGGCGGGTTACGAGCAGTACGTC. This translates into CASSLWFWGAGYEQYV.

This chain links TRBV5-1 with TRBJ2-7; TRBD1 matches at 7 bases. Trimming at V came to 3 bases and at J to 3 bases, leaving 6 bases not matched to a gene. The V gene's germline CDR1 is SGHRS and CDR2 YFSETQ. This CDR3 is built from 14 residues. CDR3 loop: CASSWQGVDYEQYV. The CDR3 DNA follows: TGCGCCAGCAGCTGGCAGGGGGTCGACTACGAGCAGTACGTC.

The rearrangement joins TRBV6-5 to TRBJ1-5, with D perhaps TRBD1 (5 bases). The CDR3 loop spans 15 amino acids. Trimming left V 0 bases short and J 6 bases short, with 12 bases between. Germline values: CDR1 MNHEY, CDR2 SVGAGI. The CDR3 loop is CASSYSQGVPQPQHF. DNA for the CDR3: TGTGCCAGCAGTTACTCCCAGGGTGTGCCTCAGCCCCAGCATTTT.

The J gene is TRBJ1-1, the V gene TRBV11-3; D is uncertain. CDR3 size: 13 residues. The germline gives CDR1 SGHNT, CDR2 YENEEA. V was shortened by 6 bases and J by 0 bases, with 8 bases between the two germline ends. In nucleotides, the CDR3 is TGTGCCAGCAGTCATACGATGAACACTGAAGCTTTCTTT. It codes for CASSHTMNTEAFF.

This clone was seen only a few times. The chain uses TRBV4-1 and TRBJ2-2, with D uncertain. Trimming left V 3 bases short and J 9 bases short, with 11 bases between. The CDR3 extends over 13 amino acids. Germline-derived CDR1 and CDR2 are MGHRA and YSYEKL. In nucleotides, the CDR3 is TGCGCCAGCAGCCAGGCTCAAGGACGGGAGCTGTTTTTT. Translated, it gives CASSQAQGRELFF.

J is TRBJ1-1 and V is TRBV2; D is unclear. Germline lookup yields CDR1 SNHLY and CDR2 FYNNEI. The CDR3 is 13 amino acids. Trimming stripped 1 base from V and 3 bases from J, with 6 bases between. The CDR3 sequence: CASSEVLDTEAFF. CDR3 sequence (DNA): TGTGCCAGCAGTGAAGTATTGGACACTGAAGCTTTCTTT. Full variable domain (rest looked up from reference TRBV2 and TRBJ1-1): EPEVTQTPSHQVTQMGQEVILRCVPISNHLYFYWYRQILGQKVEFLVSFYNNEISEKSEIFDDQFSVERPDGSNFTLKIRSTKLEDSAMYFCASSEVLDTEAFFGQGTRLTVV.